The T cell receptor beta chain described here comes from a study of shared clonotypes between healthy human individuals. The CDR3 length is 16 residues. V was shortened by 2 bases and J by 7 bases, with 17 bases between the two germline ends. Germline V gene lookup returns CDR1 MDHEN and CDR2 SYDVKM. Only in-frame clones appear in the TCRdb table, and some are missing; sequencing was by immunoSEQ multiplex PCR. This table has some 530,000 clones, 81% appearing once. The chain couples TRBV28 to TRBJ1-4, with D possibly matching TRBD1 (6 bases). This TCR came from a woman in her thirties or forties in good health. Some clones in this sample may be carry-over from other donors' samples. The sequencing input was PBMCs. The CDR3 nucleotides read TGTGCCAGCAGTTTAGGGCTTACGGGGGGCAGTGAAAAACTGTTTTTT. Amino acids: CASSLGLTGGSEKLFF.